Reported below is one T cell receptor (beta chain). The CDR3 consists of 16 residues. V gave up 6 bases and J gave up 1 base; unmatched junction bases: 9. CDR1 and CDR2 (germline): MDHEN, SYDVKM. The table came from immunoSEQ multiplex PCR; TCRdb's copy has only in-frame clones and leaves some out. Of about 250,000 clones listed, about nine tenths are singletons. These data are taken from a study of blood T cell repertoires in COVID-19. The overall study: T cells, B-cell-depleted T cells, or PBMCs supplied cDNA or gDNA.

The sequence was collected from a middle-aged man who had recovered from COVID-19. The rearrangement joins TRBV28 to TRBJ2-5; TRBD1 matches 9 bases. Sequenced sample: PBMCs or T cells enriched from blood (not recorded which). The CDR3 loop is CASSADRGPGQETQYF. The DNA for the CDR3 is TGTGCCAGCAGCGCGGACAGGGGCCCGGGCCAAGAGACCCAGTACTTC. The entire variable domain, with the rest obtained from reference TRBV28 and TRBJ2-5, is as follows: DVKVTQSSRYLVKRTGEKVFLECVQDMDHENMFWYRQDPGLGLRLIYFSYDVKMKEKGDIPEGYSVSREKKERFSLILESASTNQTSMYLCASSADRGPGQETQYFGPGTRLLVL.